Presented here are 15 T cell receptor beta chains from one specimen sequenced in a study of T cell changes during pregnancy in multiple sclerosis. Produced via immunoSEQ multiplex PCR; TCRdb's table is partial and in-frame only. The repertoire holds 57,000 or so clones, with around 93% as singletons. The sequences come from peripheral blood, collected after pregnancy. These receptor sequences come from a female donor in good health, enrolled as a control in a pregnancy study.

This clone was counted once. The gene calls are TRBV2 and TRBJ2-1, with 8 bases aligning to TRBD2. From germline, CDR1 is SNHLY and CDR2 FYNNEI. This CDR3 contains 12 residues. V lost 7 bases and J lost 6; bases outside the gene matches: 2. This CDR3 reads CASTLAGNEQFF. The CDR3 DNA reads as TGTGCCAGCACGCTAGCGGGCAATGAGCAGTTCTTC.

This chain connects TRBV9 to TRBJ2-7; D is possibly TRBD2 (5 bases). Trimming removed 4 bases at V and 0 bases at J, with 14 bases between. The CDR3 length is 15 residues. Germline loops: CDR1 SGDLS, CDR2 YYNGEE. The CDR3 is CASSPSGSASYEQYF. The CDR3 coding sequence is TGTGCCAGCAGCCCCTCGGGTAGCGCCTCCTACGAGCAGTACTTC. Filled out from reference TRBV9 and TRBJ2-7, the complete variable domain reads DSGVTQTPKHLITATGQRVTLRCSPRSGDLSVYWYQQSLDQGLQFLIQYYNGEERAKGNILERFSAQQFPDLHSELNLSSLELGDSALYFCASSPSGSASYEQYFGPGTRLTVT.

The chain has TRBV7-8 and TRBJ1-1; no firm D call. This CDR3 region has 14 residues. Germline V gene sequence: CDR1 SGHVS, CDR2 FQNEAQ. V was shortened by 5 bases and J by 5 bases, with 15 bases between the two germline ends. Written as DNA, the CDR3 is TGTGCCAGCAGCATCTCTGAAGGACTAACTGAAGCTTTCTTT. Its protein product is CASSISEGLTEAFF.

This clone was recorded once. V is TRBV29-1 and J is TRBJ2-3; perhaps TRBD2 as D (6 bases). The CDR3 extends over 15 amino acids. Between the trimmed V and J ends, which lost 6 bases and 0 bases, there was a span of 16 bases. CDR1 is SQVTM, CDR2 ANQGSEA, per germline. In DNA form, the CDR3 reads TGCAGCGTCAGAACGGGACTCCTGAGCACAGATACGCAGTATTTT. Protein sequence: CSVRTGLLSTDTQYF.

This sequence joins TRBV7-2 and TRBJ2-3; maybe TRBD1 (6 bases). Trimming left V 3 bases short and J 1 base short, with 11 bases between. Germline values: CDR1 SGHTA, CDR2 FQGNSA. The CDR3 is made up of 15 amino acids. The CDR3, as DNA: TGTGCCAGCAGCTTCAGGGGCTACGGCACAGATACGCAGTATTTT. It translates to CASSFRGYGTDTQYF.

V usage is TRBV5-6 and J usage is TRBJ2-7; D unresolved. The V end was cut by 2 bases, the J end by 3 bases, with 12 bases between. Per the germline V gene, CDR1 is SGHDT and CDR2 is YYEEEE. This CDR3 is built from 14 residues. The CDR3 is CASSFPGSLYEQYF. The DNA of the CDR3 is TGTGCCAGCAGCTTCCCGGGTTCGCTCTACGAGCAGTACTTC.

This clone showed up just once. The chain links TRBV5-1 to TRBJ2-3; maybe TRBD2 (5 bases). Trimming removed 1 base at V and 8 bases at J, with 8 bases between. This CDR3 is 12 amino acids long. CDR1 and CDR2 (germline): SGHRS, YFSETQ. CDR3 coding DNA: TGCGCCAGCAGCTTGACTAGTGCTACGCAGTATTTT. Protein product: CASSLTSATQYF.

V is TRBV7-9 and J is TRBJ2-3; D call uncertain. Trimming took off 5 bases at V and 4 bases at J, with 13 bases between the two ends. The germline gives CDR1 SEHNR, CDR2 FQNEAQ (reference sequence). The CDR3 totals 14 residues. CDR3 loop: CASSPNPRADTQYF. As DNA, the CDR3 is TGTGCCAGCAGCCCCAACCCCCGCGCAGATACGCAGTATTTT. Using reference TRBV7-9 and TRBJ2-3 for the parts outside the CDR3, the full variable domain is DTGVSQNPRHKITKRGQNVTFRCDPISEHNRLYWYRQTLGQGPEFLTYFQNEAQLEKSRLLSDRFSAERPKGSFSTLEIQRTEQGDSAMYLCASSPNPRADTQYFGPGTRLTVL.

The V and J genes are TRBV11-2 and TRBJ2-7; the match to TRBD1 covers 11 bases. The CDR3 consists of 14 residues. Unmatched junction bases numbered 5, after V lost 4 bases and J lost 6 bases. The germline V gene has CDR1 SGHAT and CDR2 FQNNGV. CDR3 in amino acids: CASSSGTGGGEQYF. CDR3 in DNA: TGTGCCAGCAGCTCCGGGACAGGGGGAGGCGAGCAGTACTTC.

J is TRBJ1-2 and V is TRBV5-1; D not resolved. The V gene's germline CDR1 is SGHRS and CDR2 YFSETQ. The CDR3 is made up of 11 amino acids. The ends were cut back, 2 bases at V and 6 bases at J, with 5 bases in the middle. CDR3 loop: CASSFGHGYTF. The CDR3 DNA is TGCGCCAGCAGCTTCGGTCATGGCTACACCTTC.

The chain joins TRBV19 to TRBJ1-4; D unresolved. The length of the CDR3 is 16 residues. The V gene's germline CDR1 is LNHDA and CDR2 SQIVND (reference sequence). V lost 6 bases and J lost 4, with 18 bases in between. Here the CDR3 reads CASSILSVEGNEKLFF. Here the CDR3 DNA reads TGTGCCAGTAGCATACTGAGTGTGGAGGGTAATGAAAAACTGTTTTTT.

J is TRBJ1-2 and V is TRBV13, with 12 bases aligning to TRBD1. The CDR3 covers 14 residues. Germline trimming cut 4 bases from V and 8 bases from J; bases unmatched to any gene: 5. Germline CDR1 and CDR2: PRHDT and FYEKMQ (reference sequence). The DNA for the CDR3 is TGTGCCAGCAGCTCGGGACAGGGGGCAGGGGGCTACACCTTC. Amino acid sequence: CASSSGQGAGGYTF.

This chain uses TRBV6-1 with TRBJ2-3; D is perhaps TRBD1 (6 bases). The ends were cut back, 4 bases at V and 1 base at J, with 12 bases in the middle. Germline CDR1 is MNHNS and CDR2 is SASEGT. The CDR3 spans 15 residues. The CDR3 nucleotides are TGTGCCAGCAGTGGGACAGCGGCCGGCACAGATACGCAGTATTTT. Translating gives CASSGTAAGTDTQYF.

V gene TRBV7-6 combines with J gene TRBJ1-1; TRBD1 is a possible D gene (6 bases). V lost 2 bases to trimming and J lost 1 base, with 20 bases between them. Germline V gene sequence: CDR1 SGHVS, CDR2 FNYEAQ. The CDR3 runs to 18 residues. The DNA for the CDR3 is TGTGCCAGCAGCTTATATCCCCCGGGGGGCGCGGGGAACACTGAAGCTTTCTTT. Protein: CASSLYPPGGAGNTEAFF.

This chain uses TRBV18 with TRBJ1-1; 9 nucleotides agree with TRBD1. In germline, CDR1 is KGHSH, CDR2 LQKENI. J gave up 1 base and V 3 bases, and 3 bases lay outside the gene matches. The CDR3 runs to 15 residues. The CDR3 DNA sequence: TGTGCCAGCTCACCCACGGGACAGGGGAACACTGAAGCTTTCTTT. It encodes CASSPTGQGNTEAFF.